This is a list of T cell receptor beta chains from one sample in a study of T cells in Graves' hyperthyroidism and ophthalmopathy. TCRdb reprocessed the multiplex PCR reads with MiXCR, giving one entry per CDR3 protein. The sample has hundreds of thousands of distinct CDR3 sequences, about 16% seen once. Sequenced sample: blood. The receptors stem from an older woman with Graves' ophthalmopathy. Both conserved end residues are part of each CDR3. The D gene is left open where the match is weak. Clone size is given as once, few, many or a size class.

>NA|TRBJ1-2|TRBV4-1|few
TGCGCCAGCAGCCAAGACCCTAGACAGTCCGGCTATGGCTACACCTTC
CASSQDPRQSGYGYTF
>NA|TRBJ2-1|TRBV20-1|many
TGCAGTGCTAGGGTAGACTCATACCTGGGGAATGAGCAGTTCTTC
CSARVDSYLGNEQFF
>TRBD1|TRBJ1-2|TRBV28|many
TGTGCCAGCAGTTCTACCGGGACAGGGTATAATGGCTACACCTTC
CASSSTGTGYNGYTF
>NA|TRBJ2-3|TRBV2|many
TGTGCCAGCGGGGCGAACCAAGGGGGAACACAGTATTTT
CASGANQGGTQYF
>NA|TRBJ1-2|TRBV2|many
TGTGCCAGCAGGGAGGACAGCTATGGCTACACCTTC
CASREDSYGYTF
>NA|TRBJ1-2|TRBV9|few
TGTGCCAGCAGCGTGGCCCCTGGGCCTAACTATGGCTACACCTTC
CASSVAPGPNYGYTF
>NA|TRBJ2-7|TRBV10-1|many
TGCGCCAGCAGTACAACAGGGACCGAGCAGTACTTC
CASSTTGTEQYF
>NA|TRBJ2-4|TRBV5-6|few
TGTGCCAGCAGCTTCGGCAGGTTGGAAAACATTCAGTACTTC
CASSFGRLENIQYF
>NA|TRBJ2-2|TRBV28|many
TGTGCCAGCAGCCTACCAGGTTTGCACACCGGGGAGCTGTTTTTT
CASSLPGLHTGELFF
>NA|TRBJ2-1|TRBV7-9|many
TGTGCCAGCGGGACGGCAAATTACAATGAGCAGTTCTTC
CASGTANYNEQFF
>NA|TRBJ2-1|TRBV11-2|many
TGTGCCAGCAGCTTAGTAGCTGGGAACAGGAATGAGCAGTTCTTC
CASSLVAGNRNEQFF
>TRBD1|TRBJ2-7|TRBV3-1|few
TGTGCCAGCGGCGACAGGGGGGGTTCCTCCTACGAGCAGTACTTC
CASGDRGGSSYEQYF
>NA|TRBJ1-1|TRBV20-1|few
TGCAGTGCTAGAGGGGTGAGTTTCACTGAAGCTTTCTTT
CSARGVSFTEAFF